This T cell receptor (beta chain) originates from a study of cytomegalovirus exposure and HLA in healthy donors. The V gene end was trimmed by 5 bases and the J gene end by 5 bases; junction bases not matched to a gene: 11. This CDR3 region has 16 residues. The germline V gene encodes CDR1 MNHEY and CDR2 SMNVEV (reference sequence). In the PCR, 60 Vbeta and 13 Jbeta primers were used. Method: immunoSEQ multiplex PCR; TCRdb's copy keeps in-frame clones and lacks some. The data contain under 80,000 clones, roughly 65% of them singletons. The donors comprised healthy bone marrow donors. At sampling all donors were nominally healthy, likely with unrecorded immune exposures. General study results and limits: Sequencing artifact likely explains a cluster of highly shared sequence variants.

About this clone: What it binds is not known.

What was sequenced was PBMCs. The chain recombines TRBV27 with TRBJ2-2; 7 bases fit TRBD2. This sequence originates from a woman aged 25 to 39 in good health and CMV-seronegative. CDR3: CASSRRAGTETGELFF. CDR3 coding DNA: TGTGCCAGCAGTCGGCGAGCGGGGACTGAAACCGGGGAGCTGTTTTTT.